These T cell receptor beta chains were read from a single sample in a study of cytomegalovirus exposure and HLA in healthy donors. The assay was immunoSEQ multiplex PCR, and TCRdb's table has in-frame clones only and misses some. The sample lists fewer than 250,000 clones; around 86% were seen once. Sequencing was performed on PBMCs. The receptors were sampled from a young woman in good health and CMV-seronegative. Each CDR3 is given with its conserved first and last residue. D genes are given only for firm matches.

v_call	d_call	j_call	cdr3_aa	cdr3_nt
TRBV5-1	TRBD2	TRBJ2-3	CASSSGGTSGGDTQYF	TGCGCCAGCAGCTCTGGGGGGACTAGCGGGGGGGATACGCAGTATTTT
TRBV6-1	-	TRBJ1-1	CASSPEHALNTEAFF	TGTGCCAGCAGCCCAGAACACGCCCTGAACACTGAAGCTTTCTTT
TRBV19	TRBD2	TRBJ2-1	CASSAGGDYNEQFF	TGTGCCAGTAGTGCGGGAGGGGATTACAATGAGCAGTTCTTC
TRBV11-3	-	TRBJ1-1	CASSLHPGKNTEAFF	TGTGCCAGCAGCTTACATCCGGGGAAGAACACTGAAGCTTTCTTT
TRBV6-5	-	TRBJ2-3	CASRGGAWDTQYF	TGTGCCTCACGAGGGGGAGCATGGGATACGCAGTATTTT
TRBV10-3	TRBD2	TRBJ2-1	CAISVGSGGGNEQFF	TGTGCCATCAGTGTTGGGAGCGGGGGTGGGAATGAGCAGTTCTTC
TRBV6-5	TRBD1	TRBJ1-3	CASSYGTGYAIYF	TGTGCCAGCAGTTACGGGACAGGGTATGCCATATATTTT
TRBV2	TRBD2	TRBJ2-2	CASKGLAGVAGELFF	TGTGCCAGCAAGGGACTAGCGGGAGTGGCAGGGGAGCTGTTTTTT
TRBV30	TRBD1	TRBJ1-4	CAWSDGTGVGEKLFF	TGTGCCTGGAGTGACGGGACAGGGGTCGGCGAAAAACTGTTTTTT
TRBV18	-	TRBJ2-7	CASSPGQGLSYEQYF	TGTGCCAGCTCACCAGGGCAGGGTCTCTCCTACGAGCAGTACTTC